The 20 T cell receptor beta chains presented below share a single source sample, sequenced in a study of CD8+ T cells in alopecia areata. In each case, RNA was isolated and then reverse transcribed into cDNA as the sequencing template. Clones were sequenced by immunoSEQ multiplex PCR, and TCRdb holds only the in-frame ones, with some missing. Of about 150,000 clones in the sample, around 87% were seen once. Source: CD8+ T cells sorted from blood, taken at week 0. All receptors come from a human donor with alopecia areata.

Written as DNA, the CDR3 is TGTGCCAGCAGCCAATCGCGGGGGAGCACTGAAGCTTTCTTT. Its translation: CASSQSRGSTEAFF. J is TRBJ1-1 and V is TRBV16; weak D call: TRBD1 (5 bases). CDR3 length equals 14 residues. V was shortened by 0 bases and J by 4 bases, with 9 bases between the two germline ends. The germline V gene encodes CDR1 KGHSY and CDR2 FQNENV.

The CDR3 is CASSSTSGRALETQYF. The CDR3, as DNA: TGTGCCAGCAGCTCTACTAGCGGGAGGGCCCTGGAGACCCAGTACTTC. This rearrangement joins TRBV7-9 to TRBJ2-5; 13 bases map to TRBD2. Germline-derived CDR1 and CDR2 are SEHNR and FQNEAQ (reference sequence). The CDR3 covers 16 residues. With 4 bases clipped from V and 5 bases from J, the junction kept 7 bases outside the gene matches.

The J gene is TRBJ2-1, the V gene TRBV18; 11 bases match TRBD2. Per the germline V gene, CDR1 is KGHSH and CDR2 is LQKENI. The trim removed 3 bases at V and 8 bases at J, leaving 9 bases unmatched. This CDR3 has 16 residues. DNA for the CDR3: TGTGCCAGCTCACCCTCCGGGACTAGCGGTGGGCATGAGCAGTTCTTC. Encoded protein: CASSPSGTSGGHEQFF.

J is TRBJ2-1 and V is TRBV15; D is perhaps TRBD2 (5 bases). This CDR3 contains 12 residues. V lost 6 bases and J lost 6, with 9 bases in between. Germline CDR1 is LNHNV and CDR2 is YYDKDF (reference sequence). The CDR3 is CATSSGGNEQFF. The CDR3 DNA sequence: TGTGCCACCAGTTCCGGAGGCAATGAGCAGTTCTTC.

This chain links TRBV7-9 with TRBJ2-2, with D possibly matching TRBD1 (6 bases). V was cut by 8 bases and J by 0 bases, with 16 bases left in between. The CDR3 runs 16 residues. The germline CDR1 and CDR2 sequences are SEHNR and FQNEAQ (reference sequence). The CDR3 region is CASWFPGHPNTGELFF. The DNA for the CDR3 is TGTGCCAGCTGGTTTCCGGGACATCCGAACACCGGGGAGCTGTTTTTT.

The CDR3 DNA reads as TGTGCCAGCAGCCACGGCCCAAAACGGGAGACCCAGTACTTC. It yields the protein CASSHGPKRETQYF. The chain joins TRBV4-2 to TRBJ2-5; D call uncertain. CDR3 length: 14 residues. CDR1 LGHNA and CDR2 YNFKEQ come from the germline V gene. Trimming took 3 bases from V and 5 from J, leaving 13 bases between them.

The chain links TRBV5-1 to TRBJ1-1; D uncertain. The CDR3 length is 14 residues. Deletions cut 0 bases from V and 2 bases from J, with 8 bases between. The germline gives CDR1 SGHRS, CDR2 YFSETQ. The CDR3 protein is CASSLGEANTEAFF. CDR3 DNA: TGCGCCAGCAGCTTGGGCGAAGCTAACACTGAAGCTTTCTTT.

This chain links TRBV9 with TRBJ2-1; D is ambiguous. CDR1 and CDR2 (germline): SGDLS, YYNGEE. V lost 3 bases and J 9 bases, leaving 13 bases between the germline ends. This CDR3 spans 13 amino acids. This chain's CDR3 is CASSDPLTSEQFF. CDR3 bases: TGTGCCAGCAGCGACCCACTCACCAGTGAGCAGTTCTTC.

The chain uses TRBV27 and TRBJ2-2; 12 bases are a match to TRBD2. V lost 3 bases to trimming and J lost 1 base; unmatched junction nucleotides: 3. CDR3 length: 17 residues. Per the germline V gene, CDR1 is MNHEY and CDR2 is SMNVEV (reference sequence). The CDR3 loop reads CASSLTSGSLNTGELFF. The CDR3 nucleotides are TGTGCCAGCAGTTTGACTAGCGGGAGCCTGAACACCGGGGAGCTGTTTTTT.

This sequence joins TRBV6-1 and TRBJ2-7; 8 bases fit TRBD1. This CDR3 is built from 13 residues. Germline CDR1 is MNHNS and CDR2 is SASEGT. V trimming: 6 bases; J trimming: 2 bases; junction bases outside the gene matches: 3. This CDR3 is CASRDRAAYEQYF. In nucleotides, the CDR3 is TGTGCCAGCAGGGACAGGGCGGCCTACGAGCAGTACTTC.

V gene TRBV7-9 combines with J gene TRBJ2-1, with D perhaps matching TRBD1 or TRBD2 (5 bases each). There are 13 residues in the CDR3. V lost 4 bases to trimming and J lost 9 bases, with 13 bases between them. Per the germline V gene, CDR1 is SEHNR and CDR2 is FQNEAQ (reference sequence). CDR3 sequence: CASSSGPSGEQFF. DNA of the CDR3: TGTGCCAGCAGCTCGGGACCCTCCGGTGAGCAGTTCTTC.

DNA for the CDR3: TGTGCCAGCAGTCTCACAGGTTTTCAGCCCCAGCATTTT. It translates to CASSLTGFQPQHF. The V and J genes are TRBV28 and TRBJ1-5; D is perhaps TRBD1 (5 bases). V lost 5 bases, J lost 6 bases, and 11 bases lay in between. Looked up from germline, CDR1 is MDHEN and CDR2 is SYDVKM. The CDR3 spans 13 residues.

The V and J genes are TRBV29-1 and TRBJ1-2, with TRBD1 identical over 8 bases. Unmatched junction bases numbered 7, after V lost 0 bases and J lost 1 base. This CDR3 region has 16 residues. The V gene's germline CDR1 is SQVTM and CDR2 ANQGSEA. The CDR3 DNA sequence: TGCAGCGTTGAAGAAAGGCAGGGGGCGGATAACTATGGCTACACCTTC. This sequence encodes CSVEERQGADNYGYTF.

The chain combines TRBV6-5 with TRBJ2-3, with D unresolved. The CDR3 runs to 14 residues. In germline, CDR1 is MNHEY, CDR2 SVGAGI. V lost 0 bases to trimming and J lost 0 bases, with 4 bases between them. CDR3 nucleotides: TGTGCCAGCAGTTACTCCCCTAGCACAGATACGCAGTATTTT. It encodes CASSYSPSTDTQYF.

The V call is TRBV7-9, the J call TRBJ1-1, with TRBD1 matching over 10 bases. The V and J ends lost 5 bases and 1 base, in that order; junction bases with no gene match: 16. Germline V gives CDR1 SEHNR, CDR2 FQNEAQ (reference sequence). This CDR3 is 19 amino acids long. The CDR3 nucleotides are TGTGCCAGCAGCCCCAAGGGGACAGGGGTCAAAGGGAAGAACACTGAAGCTTTCTTT. Translating it yields CASSPKGTGVKGKNTEAFF.

The V call is TRBV7-3, the J call TRBJ2-3; TRBD2 is a possible D gene (6 bases). CDR3 length equals 13 residues. The germline V and J ends were trimmed by 8 bases and 2 bases, with 11 bases remaining between them. The germline V gene encodes CDR1 SGHTA and CDR2 FQGTGA. The CDR3 nucleotides read TGTGCCAGCGGACGGGAGCCCACAGATACGCAGTATTTT. This translates into CASGREPTDTQYF.

The chain links TRBV5-4 to TRBJ2-7; D is possibly TRBD1 (6 bases). The CDR3 runs 12 residues. V was shortened by 4 bases and J by 2 bases, with 7 bases between the two germline ends. CDR1 SGHNT and CDR2 YYREEE come from the germline V gene (reference sequence). The CDR3 nucleotides are TGTGCCAGCAGCCGGGACACCTACGAGCAGTACTTC. Protein sequence: CASSRDTYEQYF.

The rearrangement joins TRBV18 to TRBJ1-5, with a tentative D call TRBD1 (6 bases). Germline V gives CDR1 KGHSH, CDR2 LQKENI. V lost 1 base and J 8 bases, leaving 21 bases between the germline ends. The CDR3 covers 17 residues. CDR3 amino acids: CASSPREGLGNREPQHF. The DNA of the CDR3 is TGTGCCAGCTCACCACGAGAAGGCTTAGGAAACAGGGAGCCCCAGCATTTT.

The V and J genes are TRBV29-1 and TRBJ2-2; D uncertain. This CDR3 spans 14 amino acids. The V end lost 4 bases, the J end lost 2 bases, and 11 bases lay between the germline ends. Germline V CDR1 and CDR2: SQVTM, ANQGSEA. CDR3 residues: CSVVPDVNTGELFF. In DNA form, the CDR3 reads TGCAGCGTTGTTCCGGACGTTAACACCGGGGAGCTGTTTTTT.

This clone appeared a single time. The chain has TRBV29-1 and TRBJ2-1, with 9 nucleotides matching TRBD1. The CDR3 loop spans 14 amino acids. V was clipped by 7 bases and J by 3 bases; unmatched bases: 7. CDR1 and CDR2 from the germline V gene are SQVTM and ANQGSEA. In nucleotides, the CDR3 is TGCAGCGAGAGCGGGACAGGGAGCTACAATGAGCAGTTCTTC. It specifies CSESGTGSYNEQFF.